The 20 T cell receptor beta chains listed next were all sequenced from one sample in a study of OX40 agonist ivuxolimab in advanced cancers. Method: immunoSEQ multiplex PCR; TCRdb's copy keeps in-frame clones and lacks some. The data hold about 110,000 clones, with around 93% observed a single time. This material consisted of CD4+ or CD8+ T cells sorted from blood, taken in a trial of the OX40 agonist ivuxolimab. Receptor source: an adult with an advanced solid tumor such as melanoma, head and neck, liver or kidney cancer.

This CDR3 reads CAIRQGPSAFF. CDR3 bases: TGTGCCATCAGGCAGGGACCGTCGGCTTTCTTT. The V call is TRBV10-3, the J call TRBJ1-1; TRBD1 might be the D (5 bases). Trimming pared 6 bases from V and 11 bases from J, leaving 13 bases between. The CDR3 runs to 11 residues. CDR1 and CDR2 (germline): ENHRY, SYGVKD.

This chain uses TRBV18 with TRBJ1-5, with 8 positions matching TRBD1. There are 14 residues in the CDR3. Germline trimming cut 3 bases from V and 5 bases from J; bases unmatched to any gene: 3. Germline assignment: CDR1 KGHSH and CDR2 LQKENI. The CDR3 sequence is CASSPDRGHQPQHF. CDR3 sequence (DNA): TGTGCCAGCTCACCTGACAGGGGACATCAGCCCCAGCATTTT.

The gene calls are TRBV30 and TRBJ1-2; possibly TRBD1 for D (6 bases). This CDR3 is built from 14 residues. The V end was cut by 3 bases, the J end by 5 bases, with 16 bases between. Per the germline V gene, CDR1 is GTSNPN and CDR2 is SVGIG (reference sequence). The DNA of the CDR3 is TGTGCCTGGAGGAAGGAACAGGGTGGATATGGCTACACCTTC. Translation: CAWRKEQGGYGYTF.

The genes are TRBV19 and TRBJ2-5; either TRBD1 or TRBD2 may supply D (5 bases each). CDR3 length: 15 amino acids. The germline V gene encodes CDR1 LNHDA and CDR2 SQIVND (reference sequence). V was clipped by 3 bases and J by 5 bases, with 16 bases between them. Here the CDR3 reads CASSIRPGTGETQYF. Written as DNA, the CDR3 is TGTGCCAGTAGTATCCGCCCGGGGACGGGTGAGACCCAGTACTTC.

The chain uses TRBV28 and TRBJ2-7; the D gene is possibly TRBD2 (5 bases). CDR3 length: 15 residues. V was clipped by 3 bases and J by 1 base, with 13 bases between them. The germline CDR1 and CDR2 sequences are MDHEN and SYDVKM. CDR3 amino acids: CASSFPQRKSYEQYF. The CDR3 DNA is TGTGCCAGCAGTTTCCCACAGCGGAAGTCCTACGAGCAGTACTTC. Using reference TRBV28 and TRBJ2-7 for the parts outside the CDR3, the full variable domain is DVKVTQSSRYLVKRTGEKVFLECVQDMDHENMFWYRQDPGLGLRLIYFSYDVKMKEKGDIPEGYSVSREKKERFSLILESASTNQTSMYLCASSFPQRKSYEQYFGPGTRLTVT.

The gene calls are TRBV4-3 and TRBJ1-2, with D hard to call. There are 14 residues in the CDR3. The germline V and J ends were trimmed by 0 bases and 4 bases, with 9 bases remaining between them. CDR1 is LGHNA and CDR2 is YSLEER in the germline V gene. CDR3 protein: CASSQDSLSYGYTF. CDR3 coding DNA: TGCGCCAGCAGCCAAGATAGCCTGAGCTATGGCTACACCTTC.

CDR3 DNA sequence: TGCGCCAGCAGGACTATAGGGACTTTCTCCTACAATGAGCAGTTCTTC. Protein product: CASRTIGTFSYNEQFF. The chain is built from TRBV5-1 and TRBJ2-1, with D tentatively TRBD2 (6 bases). The CDR3 totals 16 residues. From germline, CDR1 is SGHRS and CDR2 YFSETQ. V was shortened by 5 bases and J by 0 bases, with 15 bases between the two germline ends. The variable domain in full, completed from reference TRBV5-1 and TRBJ2-1, reads KAGVTQTPRYLIKTRGQQVTLSCSPISGHRSVSWYQQTPGQGLQFLFEYFSETQRNKGNFPGRFSGRQFSNSRSEMNVSTLELGDSALYLCASRTIGTFSYNEQFFGPGTRLTVL.

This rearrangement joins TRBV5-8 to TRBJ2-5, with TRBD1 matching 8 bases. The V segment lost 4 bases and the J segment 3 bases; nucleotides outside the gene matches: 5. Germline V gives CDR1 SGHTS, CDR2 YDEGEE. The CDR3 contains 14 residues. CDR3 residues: CASSQGQGEETQYF. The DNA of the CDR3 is TGTGCCAGCAGCCAAGGACAGGGAGAAGAGACCCAGTACTTC. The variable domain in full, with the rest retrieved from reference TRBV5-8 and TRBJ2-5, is EAGVTQSPTHLIKTRGQQATLRCSPISGHTSVYWYQQALGLGLQFLLWYDEGEERNRGNFPPRFSGRQFPNYSSELNVNALELEDSALYLCASSQGQGEETQYFGPGTRLLVL.

In nucleotides, the CDR3 is TGTGCCAGCAGCCCATTCGGGGCCGAGCAGTTCTTC. It translates to CASSPFGAEQFF. The V and J genes are TRBV7-2 and TRBJ2-1; either TRBD1 or TRBD2 may supply D (5 bases each). Between the trimmed V and J ends, which lost 5 bases and 10 bases, there was a span of 12 bases. Germline CDR1 is SGHTA and CDR2 is FQGNSA. This CDR3 has 12 amino acids.

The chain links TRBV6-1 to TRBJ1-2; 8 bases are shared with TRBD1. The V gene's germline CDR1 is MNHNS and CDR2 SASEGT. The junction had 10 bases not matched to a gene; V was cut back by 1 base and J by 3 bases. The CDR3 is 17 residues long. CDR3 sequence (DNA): TGTGCCAGCAGTGAAGGCGGGGGTATGGACAGGGACTATGGCTACACCTTC. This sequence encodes CASSEGGGMDRDYGYTF.

The DNA for the CDR3 is TGTGCCAGCAGCTCAGCGACAGGGGGTAGGGACGAGCAGTACTTC. Amino acid sequence: CASSSATGGRDEQYF. The V call is TRBV9, the J call TRBJ2-7; 9 bases are a match to TRBD1. V gave up 4 bases and J gave up 5 bases; unmatched junction bases: 10. Per the germline V gene, CDR1 is SGDLS and CDR2 is YYNGEE. There are 15 residues in the CDR3.

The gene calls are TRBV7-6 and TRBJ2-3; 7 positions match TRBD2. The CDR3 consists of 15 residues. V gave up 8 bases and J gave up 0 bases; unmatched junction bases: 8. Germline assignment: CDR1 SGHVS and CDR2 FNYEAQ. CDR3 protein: CASGPRTRSTDTQYF. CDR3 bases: TGTGCCAGCGGCCCTAGGACTAGAAGCACAGATACGCAGTATTTT.

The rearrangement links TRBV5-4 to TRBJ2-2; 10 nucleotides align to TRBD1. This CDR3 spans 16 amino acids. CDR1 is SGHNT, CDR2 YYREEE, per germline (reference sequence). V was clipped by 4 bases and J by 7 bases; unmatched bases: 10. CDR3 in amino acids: CASSPAGTGAVGELFF. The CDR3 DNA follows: TGTGCCAGCAGCCCAGCCGGGACAGGGGCGGTCGGGGAGCTGTTTTTT.

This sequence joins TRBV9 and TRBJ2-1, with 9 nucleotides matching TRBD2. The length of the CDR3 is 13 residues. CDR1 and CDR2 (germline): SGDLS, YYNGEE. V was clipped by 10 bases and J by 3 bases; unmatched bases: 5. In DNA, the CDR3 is TGTGCCCGGTTAGCGGGAGTCTACAATGAGCAGTTCTTC. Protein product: CARLAGVYNEQFF.

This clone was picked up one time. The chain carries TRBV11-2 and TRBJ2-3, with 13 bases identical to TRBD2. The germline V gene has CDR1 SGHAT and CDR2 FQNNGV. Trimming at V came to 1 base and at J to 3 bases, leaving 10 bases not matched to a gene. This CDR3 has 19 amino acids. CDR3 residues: CASSLGLAGGGLGTDTQYF. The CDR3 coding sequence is TGTGCCAGCAGCTTAGGACTAGCGGGAGGTGGGTTGGGGACAGATACGCAGTATTTT.

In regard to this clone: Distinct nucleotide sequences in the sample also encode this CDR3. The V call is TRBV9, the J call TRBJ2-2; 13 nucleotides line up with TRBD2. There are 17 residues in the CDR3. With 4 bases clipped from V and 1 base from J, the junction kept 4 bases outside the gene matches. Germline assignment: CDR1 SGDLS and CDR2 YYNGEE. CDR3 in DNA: TGTGCCAGCAGCCCGAGACTAGCGGGAGGGAACACCGGGGAGCTGTTTTTT. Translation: CASSPRLAGGNTGELFF. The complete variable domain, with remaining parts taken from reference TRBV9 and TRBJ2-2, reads DSGVTQTPKHLITATGQRVTLRCSPRSGDLSVYWYQQSLDQGLQFLIQYYNGEERAKGNILERFSAQQFPDLHSELNLSSLELGDSALYFCASSPRLAGGNTGELFFGEGSRLTVL.

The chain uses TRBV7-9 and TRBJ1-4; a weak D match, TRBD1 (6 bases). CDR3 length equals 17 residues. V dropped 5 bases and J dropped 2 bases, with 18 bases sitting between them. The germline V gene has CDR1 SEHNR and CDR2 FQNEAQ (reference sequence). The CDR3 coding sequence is TGTGCCAGCAGCCGTATCCTAACAGGGCGGACTAATGAAAAACTGTTTTTT. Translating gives CASSRILTGRTNEKLFF.

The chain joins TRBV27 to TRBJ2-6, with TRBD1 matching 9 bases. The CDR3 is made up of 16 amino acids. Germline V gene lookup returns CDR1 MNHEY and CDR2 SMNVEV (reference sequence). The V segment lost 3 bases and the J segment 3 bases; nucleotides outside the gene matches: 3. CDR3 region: CASSLGQGSGANVLTF. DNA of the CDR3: TGTGCCAGCAGTTTGGGACAGGGTAGTGGGGCCAACGTCCTGACTTTC. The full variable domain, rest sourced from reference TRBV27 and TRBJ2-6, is EAQVTQNPRYLITVTGKKLTVTCSQNMNHEYMSWYRQDPGLGLRQIYYSMNVEVTDKGDVPEGYKVSRKEKRNFPLILESPSPNQTSLYFCASSLGQGSGANVLTFGAGSRLTVL.

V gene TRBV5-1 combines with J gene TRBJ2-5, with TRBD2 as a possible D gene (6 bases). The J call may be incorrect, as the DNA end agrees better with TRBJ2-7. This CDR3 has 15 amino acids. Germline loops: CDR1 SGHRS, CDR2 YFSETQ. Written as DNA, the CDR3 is TGCGCCAGCAGCTTAGACGGGAGTACGTCCTACGAGCAGTACTTC. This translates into CASSLDGSTSYEQYF.

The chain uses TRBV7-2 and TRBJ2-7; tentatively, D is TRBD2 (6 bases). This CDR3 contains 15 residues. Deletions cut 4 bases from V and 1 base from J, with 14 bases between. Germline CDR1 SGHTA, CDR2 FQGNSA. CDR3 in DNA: TGTGCCAGCAGCTCCCCGGGCGGGAAGTCCTACGAGCAGTACTTC. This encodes CASSSPGGKSYEQYF.